These 4 T cell receptor beta chains were all obtained from the same sample, sequenced in a study of spatial heterogeneity in lung cancer. Via MiXCR, TCRdb re-called the 5' RACE reads, giving one row per CDR3 protein. The data contain some 100,000 distinct CDR3 sequences, approximately 12% of them singletons. Time point given: sample taken at primary tumor resection. In each case, whole RNA from tumor, nontumor lung or frozen PBMC was sequenced unsorted. The input for sequencing was PBMCs, taken at surgery. All receptors derive from a male donor with early-stage non-small cell lung cancer.

The V gene is TRBV29-1, the J gene TRBJ2-7; either TRBD1 or TRBD2 may fit D (5 bases each). Per the germline V gene, CDR1 is SQVTM and CDR2 is ANQGSEA. CDR3 size: 13 residues. V was shortened by 4 bases and J by 3 bases, with 13 bases between the two germline ends. As DNA, the CDR3 is TGCAGCGTTGCTGCTAGCCAGGGCTACGAGCAGTACTTC. This encodes CSVAASQGYEQYF.

The rearrangement joins TRBV9 to TRBJ2-3; D call uncertain. Germline V gene data show CDR1 as SGDLS and CDR2 as YYNGEE. V lost 4 bases and J lost 0, with 9 bases in between. This CDR3 has 14 residues. The CDR3 sequence: CASSSPTSTDTQYF. The CDR3 nucleotides read TGTGCCAGCAGCAGCCCCACTAGCACAGATACGCAGTATTTT.

V usage is TRBV7-9 and J usage is TRBJ2-7; 9 bases match TRBD1. The CDR3 is made up of 14 amino acids. Per the germline V gene, CDR1 is SEHNR and CDR2 is FQNEAQ (reference sequence). The J segment lost 5 bases and the V segment lost 3 bases, leaving 5 bases of the junction unmatched. CDR3 loop: CASSFGTGSNEQYF. In nucleotides, the CDR3 is TGTGCCAGCAGCTTCGGGACAGGGTCGAACGAGCAGTACTTC.

This clonotype was seen a few times. This chain connects TRBV6-2 or TRBV6-3 to TRBJ2-7, with D perhaps TRBD1 or TRBD2 (5 bases each). The germline V and J ends were trimmed by 1 base and 0 bases, with 13 bases remaining between them. This CDR3 is built from 16 residues. The V gene's germline CDR1 is MNHEY and CDR2 SVGEGT. CDR3 DNA sequence: TGTGCCAGCAGTTACTGGGGACCGCAAATCTCCTACGAGCAGTACTTC. Translation gives CASSYWGPQISYEQYF.